This is a list of T cell receptor beta chains from one sample in a study of blood T cell repertoires in COVID-19. The table came from immunoSEQ multiplex PCR; TCRdb's copy has only in-frame clones and leaves some out. The table has around 150,000 clones, about 85% seen once; the top ten hold 3.3%. The sequencing input was peripheral blood. Receptors were obtained from a human donor with acute or convalescent COVID-19. The donor label of this sample is uncertain. CDR3s include the opening cysteine and the closing phenylalanine or tryptophan. The order of the fields is clone size, D gene, J gene, V gene, CDR3 protein, CDR3 DNA. D genes are given only for firm matches. Clone size is stated in some rows and not others, as once, few, many or a class when expanded.

abundance: NA
d_gene: NA
j_gene: TRBJ1-5
v_gene: TRBV28
CDR3aa: CASSLYRSPQHF
CDR3nt: TGTGCCAGCAGTTTGTATAGATCGCCCCAGCATTTT

abundance: few
d_gene: TRBD1
j_gene: TRBJ1-5
v_gene: TRBV28
CDR3aa: CASSLRQGAGQPQHF
CDR3nt: TGTGCCAGCAGTTTGAGGCAGGGGGCGGGTCAGCCCCAGCATTTT

abundance: NA
d_gene: NA
j_gene: TRBJ1-1
v_gene: TRBV10-3
CDR3aa: CAISDLNTEAFF
CDR3nt: TGTGCCATCAGTGACTTAAACACTGAAGCTTTCTTT

abundance: NA
d_gene: NA
j_gene: TRBJ2-3
v_gene: TRBV9
CDR3aa: CASSVWAGTDTQYF
CDR3nt: TGTGCCAGCAGCGTGTGGGCAGGAACAGATACGCAGTATTTT

abundance: NA
d_gene: NA
j_gene: TRBJ1-3
v_gene: TRBV27
CDR3aa: CASSTGNTIYF
CDR3nt: TGTGCCAGCAGTACAGGAAACACCATATATTTT

abundance: NA
d_gene: TRBD1
j_gene: TRBJ1-1
v_gene: TRBV14
CDR3aa: CASSQVDRGNTEAFF
CDR3nt: TGTGCCAGCAGCCAAGTTGACAGGGGGAACACTGAAGCTTTCTTT

abundance: NA
d_gene: TRBD1
j_gene: TRBJ2-1
v_gene: TRBV9
CDR3aa: CASTYGQDAPYNEQFF
CDR3nt: TGTGCCAGCACCTATGGACAGGACGCACCCTACAATGAGCAGTTCTTC

abundance: NA
d_gene: TRBD1
j_gene: TRBJ1-4
v_gene: TRBV7-3
CDR3aa: CASSPTGQGNEKLFF
CDR3nt: TGTGCCAGCAGCCCCACGGGACAGGGAAATGAAAAACTGTTTTTT

abundance: NA
d_gene: TRBD2
j_gene: TRBJ2-3
v_gene: TRBV7-6
CDR3aa: CASSLYPPGTSGGVYTQYF
CDR3nt: TGTGCCAGCAGCTTATACCCCCCCGGGACTAGCGGGGGGGTTTATACGCAGTATTTT

abundance: NA
d_gene: NA
j_gene: TRBJ1-3
v_gene: TRBV5-1
CDR3aa: CASQDGTSGNTIYF
CDR3nt: TGCGCCAGCCAGGACGGGACTTCTGGAAACACCATATATTTT

abundance: NA
d_gene: NA
j_gene: TRBJ2-7
v_gene: TRBV5-1
CDR3aa: CASREGEVPYEQYF
CDR3nt: TGCGCCAGCAGGGAGGGCGAGGTACCCTACGAGCAGTACTTC

abundance: NA
d_gene: NA
j_gene: TRBJ1-3
v_gene: TRBV30
CDR3aa: CAWNNRAGNTIYF
CDR3nt: TGTGCCTGGAATAACAGGGCAGGAAACACCATATATTTT

abundance: once
d_gene: NA
j_gene: TRBJ2-7
v_gene: TRBV25-1
CDR3aa: CASSAGATYEQYF
CDR3nt: TGTGCCAGCAGTGCTGGGGCAACCTACGAGCAGTACTTC

abundance: NA
d_gene: TRBD1
j_gene: TRBJ2-5
v_gene: TRBV24-1
CDR3aa: CATSDPGQGALETQYF
CDR3nt: TGTGCCACCAGTGACCCCGGACAGGGGGCATTGGAGACCCAGTACTTC

abundance: few
d_gene: NA
j_gene: TRBJ2-7
v_gene: TRBV19
CDR3aa: CASSRPAGSLYEQYF
CDR3nt: TGTGCCAGTAGTCGTCCGGCAGGATCCCTCTACGAGCAGTACTTC

abundance: NA
d_gene: TRBD1
j_gene: TRBJ1-1
v_gene: TRBV5-1
CDR3aa: CASSRQGNTEAFF
CDR3nt: TGCGCCAGCAGCCGACAGGGTAACACTGAAGCTTTCTTT

abundance: NA
d_gene: NA
j_gene: TRBJ2-3
v_gene: TRBV5-1
CDR3aa: CLSAAAGSTDTQYF
CDR3nt: TGCCTATCTGCGGCGGCGGGGAGCACAGATACGCAGTATTTT

abundance: NA
d_gene: TRBD1
j_gene: TRBJ1-2
v_gene: TRBV10-2
CDR3aa: CASSGDRGGRGHGYTF
CDR3nt: TGCGCCAGCAGTGGGGACAGGGGAGGTAGGGGGCATGGCTACACCTTC

abundance: NA
d_gene: NA
j_gene: TRBJ1-5
v_gene: TRBV3-1/TRBV3-2
CDR3aa: CASSPRYSNQPQHF
CDR3nt: TGTGCCAGCAGCCCGCGGTATAGCAATCAGCCCCAGCATTTT

abundance: NA
d_gene: TRBD2
j_gene: TRBJ2-2
v_gene: TRBV9
CDR3aa: CASSLSGGAGTGELFF
CDR3nt: TGTGCCAGCAGCCTTAGCGGGGGGGCGGGCACCGGGGAGCTGTTTTTT

abundance: NA
d_gene: NA
j_gene: TRBJ2-3
v_gene: TRBV9
CDR3aa: CASSVEWSGVGTDTQYF
CDR3nt: TGTGCCAGCAGCGTAGAGTGGTCGGGGGTTGGCACAGATACGCAGTATTTT

abundance: NA
d_gene: NA
j_gene: TRBJ1-1
v_gene: TRBV15
CDR3aa: CATSRDLGNTEAFF
CDR3nt: TGTGCCACCAGCAGAGATCTAGGGAACACTGAAGCTTTCTTT

abundance: medium-sized
d_gene: TRBD2
j_gene: TRBJ2-1
v_gene: TRBV9
CDR3aa: CASSGSGGFNEQFF
CDR3nt: TGTGCCAGCAGCGGTAGCGGGGGATTCAATGAGCAGTTCTTC

abundance: NA
d_gene: NA
j_gene: TRBJ1-1
v_gene: TRBV12-3/TRBV12-4
CDR3aa: CASSLQMNTEAFF
CDR3nt: TGTGCCAGCAGTTTACAGATGAACACTGAAGCTTTCTTT

abundance: NA
d_gene: NA
j_gene: TRBJ1-4
v_gene: TRBV14
CDR3aa: CASSQELGGKLFF
CDR3nt: TGTGCCAGCAGCCAAGAGTTAGGCGGAAAACTGTTTTTT

abundance: NA
d_gene: TRBD2
j_gene: TRBJ2-3
v_gene: TRBV11-2
CDR3aa: CASSLSAGGFTDTQYF
CDR3nt: TGTGCCAGCAGCTTATCAGCGGGGGGGTTCACAGATACGCAGTATTTT

abundance: NA
d_gene: TRBD2
j_gene: TRBJ2-5
v_gene: TRBV7-2
CDR3aa: CASSWVAGGKETQYF
CDR3nt: TGTGCCAGCAGCTGGGTAGCGGGGGGCAAAGAGACCCAGTACTTC

abundance: few
d_gene: NA
j_gene: TRBJ1-1
v_gene: TRBV4-3
CDR3aa: CASSQGAGTEAFF
CDR3nt: TGCGCCAGCAGCCAAGGCGCCGGGACAGAAGCTTTCTTT

abundance: NA
d_gene: NA
j_gene: TRBJ1-1
v_gene: TRBV19
CDR3aa: CASSLRRGRTNTEAFF
CDR3nt: TGTGCCAGTAGTTTGCGACGAGGGAGAACAAACACTGAAGCTTTCTTT

abundance: NA
d_gene: NA
j_gene: TRBJ1-1
v_gene: TRBV5-1
CDR3aa: CASGMGGEAFF
CDR3nt: TGCGCCAGCGGAATGGGGGGAGAAGCTTTCTTT

abundance: NA
d_gene: NA
j_gene: TRBJ2-7
v_gene: TRBV4-1
CDR3aa: CASSQDRQESSYEQYF
CDR3nt: TGCGCCAGCAGCCAAGATCGACAGGAGAGCTCCTACGAGCAGTACTTC

abundance: NA
d_gene: TRBD1
j_gene: TRBJ1-5
v_gene: TRBV30
CDR3aa: CAWRVAGTGNQPQHF
CDR3nt: TGTGCCTGGAGAGTCGCCGGGACAGGCAATCAGCCCCAGCATTTT

abundance: few
d_gene: NA
j_gene: TRBJ1-2
v_gene: TRBV20-1
CDR3aa: CSAPRDNGYTF
CDR3nt: TGCAGTGCCCCTCGGGACAATGGCTACACCTTC

abundance: NA
d_gene: NA
j_gene: TRBJ1-2
v_gene: TRBV3-1/TRBV3-2
CDR3aa: CASSQDQIYGYTF
CDR3nt: TGTGCCAGCAGCCAAGACCAGATCTATGGCTACACCTTC

abundance: NA
d_gene: NA
j_gene: TRBJ1-6
v_gene: TRBV27
CDR3aa: CASRYLDSLSPLHF
CDR3nt: TGTGCCAGCAGGTATTTGGACAGTCTTTCACCCCTCCACTTT

abundance: NA
d_gene: NA
j_gene: TRBJ1-4
v_gene: TRBV3-1/TRBV3-2
CDR3aa: CASSHGVTEKLFF
CDR3nt: TGTGCCAGCAGCCATGGAGTTACTGAAAAACTGTTTTTT

abundance: NA
d_gene: NA
j_gene: TRBJ1-1
v_gene: TRBV5-1
CDR3aa: CASSAGVGNTEAFF
CDR3nt: TGCGCCAGCAGCGCGGGGGTCGGGAACACTGAAGCTTTCTTT

abundance: NA
d_gene: NA
j_gene: TRBJ2-3
v_gene: TRBV7-2
CDR3aa: CASTHTDTQYF
CDR3nt: TGTGCCAGCACCCACACAGATACGCAGTATTTT

abundance: NA
d_gene: NA
j_gene: TRBJ2-2
v_gene: TRBV7-2
CDR3aa: CASSGMAADKRELFF
CDR3nt: TGTGCCAGCAGCGGCATGGCTGCCGATAAAAGGGAGCTGTTTTTT

abundance: NA
d_gene: NA
j_gene: TRBJ1-6
v_gene: TRBV3-1/TRBV3-2
CDR3aa: CASSPAWGRGSPLHF
CDR3nt: TGTGCCAGCAGCCCTGCTTGGGGGCGAGGTTCACCCCTCCACTTT

abundance: NA
d_gene: NA
j_gene: TRBJ2-5
v_gene: TRBV2
CDR3aa: CASNRLQETQYF
CDR3nt: TGTGCCAGCAATCGTCTCCAAGAGACCCAGTACTTC

abundance: once
d_gene: NA
j_gene: TRBJ1-1
v_gene: TRBV12-3/TRBV12-4
CDR3aa: CASSLAPNTEAFF
CDR3nt: TGTGCCAGCAGTTTGGCCCCGAACACTGAAGCTTTCTTT

abundance: NA
d_gene: NA
j_gene: TRBJ2-2
v_gene: TRBV9
CDR3aa: CASSAPGVPNTGELFF
CDR3nt: TGTGCCAGCAGCGCACCGGGGGTGCCCAACACCGGGGAGCTGTTTTTT

abundance: NA
d_gene: NA
j_gene: TRBJ1-2
v_gene: TRBV19
CDR3aa: CASSIAQVHYGYTF
CDR3nt: TGTGCCAGTAGTATAGCCCAGGTCCACTATGGCTACACCTTC

abundance: NA
d_gene: NA
j_gene: TRBJ1-5
v_gene: TRBV21-1
CDR3aa: CASSNEEQPQHF
CDR3nt: TGTGCCAGCAGCAACGAGGAACAGCCCCAGCATTTT

abundance: NA
d_gene: NA
j_gene: TRBJ2-3
v_gene: TRBV5-1
CDR3aa: CASKLGSDTQYF
CDR3nt: TGCGCCAGCAAGCTTGGTTCAGATACGCAGTATTTT

abundance: NA
d_gene: NA
j_gene: TRBJ2-3
v_gene: TRBV12-2
CDR3aa: CASRFCGGGSSSTDTQYF
CDR3nt: TGTGCAAGTCGCTTCTGTGGCGGGGGGTCCTCTAGCACAGATACGCAGTATTTT

abundance: NA
d_gene: NA
j_gene: TRBJ1-1
v_gene: TRBV6-5
CDR3aa: CASNSGGRGANEAFF
CDR3nt: TGTGCCAGCAACTCGGGGGGTAGGGGGGCGAATGAAGCTTTCTTT

abundance: NA
d_gene: NA
j_gene: TRBJ1-1
v_gene: TRBV7-2
CDR3aa: CASSLQGSMNTEAFF
CDR3nt: TGTGCCAGCAGCTTACAGGGATCCATGAACACTGAAGCTTTCTTT

abundance: NA
d_gene: TRBD1
j_gene: TRBJ1-6
v_gene: TRBV4-2
CDR3aa: CASSHLQGANSPLHF
CDR3nt: TGTGCCAGCAGCCATCTACAGGGGGCTAATTCACCCCTCCACTTT

abundance: NA
d_gene: NA
j_gene: TRBJ1-4
v_gene: TRBV6-4
CDR3aa: CASSDGTFGEKLFF
CDR3nt: TGTGCCAGCAGTGATGGGACTTTCGGAGAAAAACTGTTTTTT

abundance: NA
d_gene: NA
j_gene: TRBJ1-2
v_gene: TRBV5-1
CDR3aa: CASSSTGANYGYTF
CDR3nt: TGCGCCAGCAGTTCCACCGGGGCTAACTATGGCTACACCTTC

abundance: NA
d_gene: NA
j_gene: TRBJ2-1
v_gene: TRBV3-1/TRBV3-2
CDR3aa: CASSQAGGTYNEQFF
CDR3nt: TGTGCCAGCAGCCAAGCCGGCGGGACCTACAATGAGCAGTTCTTC

abundance: NA
d_gene: NA
j_gene: TRBJ1-2
v_gene: TRBV28
CDR3aa: CASIDGGGLYGYTF
CDR3nt: TGTGCCAGCATCGACGGCGGGGGTCTATATGGCTACACCTTC

abundance: NA
d_gene: TRBD1
j_gene: TRBJ2-3
v_gene: TRBV24-1
CDR3aa: CATNGQGTDTQYF
CDR3nt: TGTGCCACCAATGGACAGGGCACAGATACGCAGTATTTT

abundance: NA
d_gene: TRBD1
j_gene: TRBJ1-2
v_gene: TRBV10-2
CDR3aa: CASSESRDSYGYTF
CDR3nt: TGCGCCAGCAGTGAGTCGAGGGACAGCTATGGCTACACCTTC

abundance: few
d_gene: NA
j_gene: TRBJ1-1
v_gene: TRBV19
CDR3aa: CASSDPGLKTEAFF
CDR3nt: TGTGCCAGTAGTGACCCGGGACTTAAAACTGAAGCTTTCTTT

abundance: NA
d_gene: NA
j_gene: TRBJ2-1
v_gene: TRBV9
CDR3aa: CASSAAGTVVYNEQFF
CDR3nt: TGTGCCAGCAGCGCGGCGGGGACGGTAGTTTACAATGAGCAGTTCTTC

abundance: NA
d_gene: NA
j_gene: TRBJ1-6
v_gene: TRBV30
CDR3aa: CAWSVRSSYNSPLHF
CDR3nt: TGTGCCTGGAGTGTAAGGAGCTCCTATAATTCACCCCTCCACTTT

abundance: NA
d_gene: NA
j_gene: TRBJ1-1
v_gene: TRBV24-1
CDR3aa: CATSPDGIEAFF
CDR3nt: TGTGCCACCAGTCCGGACGGGATTGAAGCTTTCTTT